These T cell receptor beta chains were read from a single sample in a study of OX40 agonist ivuxolimab in advanced cancers. Here immunoSEQ multiplex PCR was the method, and the copy in TCRdb shows in-frame clones only, minus some. The sample records tens of thousands of clones, over 65% being singletons. Sequencing was performed on CD4+ or CD8+ T cells sorted from blood, taken in a trial of the OX40 agonist ivuxolimab. Receptors originate from an adult with an advanced solid tumor such as melanoma, head and neck, liver or kidney cancer. Each CDR3 is given with its conserved first and last residue. Each record gives: D gene, clone size, V gene, J gene, CDR3 protein, CDR3 DNA. The D gene is left open where the match is weak. Size values are once, few and many counts, or a class for expanded clones, and some rows have none.

D gene: NA
clone size: NA
V gene: TRBV11-2
J gene: TRBJ2-5
CDR3 protein: CASSPLAGARQETQYF
CDR3 DNA: TGTGCCAGCAGCCCCCTGGCGGGCGCACGACAAGAGACCCAGTACTTC

D gene: NA
clone size: NA
V gene: TRBV5-1
J gene: TRBJ1-1
CDR3 protein: CASSLGVGMNTEAFF
CDR3 DNA: TGCGCCAGCAGCCTCGGGGTCGGCATGAACACTGAAGCTTTCTTT

D gene: NA
clone size: NA
V gene: TRBV6-5
J gene: TRBJ1-1
CDR3 protein: CASSYETEAFF
CDR3 DNA: TGTGCCAGCAGTTACGAAACTGAAGCTTTCTTT

D gene: NA
clone size: NA
V gene: TRBV7-2
J gene: TRBJ1-2
CDR3 protein: CASSLMRAWPDYGYTF
CDR3 DNA: TGTGCCAGCAGCTTAATGCGGGCATGGCCTGACTATGGCTACACCTTC

D gene: NA
clone size: NA
V gene: TRBV6-6
J gene: TRBJ2-7
CDR3 protein: CASRDPATEQYF
CDR3 DNA: TGTGCCAGCAGGGACCCTGCGACCGAGCAGTACTTC

D gene: TRBD1
clone size: NA
V gene: TRBV9
J gene: TRBJ1-6
CDR3 protein: CASGGQANSPLHF
CDR3 DNA: TGTGCCAGCGGGGGACAGGCTAATTCACCCCTCCACTTT

D gene: TRBD1
clone size: NA
V gene: TRBV9
J gene: TRBJ2-1
CDR3 protein: CASVRTGYNEQFF
CDR3 DNA: TGTGCCAGCGTGAGGACAGGGTACAATGAGCAGTTCTTC

D gene: NA
clone size: NA
V gene: TRBV5-1
J gene: TRBJ2-3
CDR3 protein: CASSLGVGQFTDTQYF
CDR3 DNA: TGCGCCAGCAGCTTGGGAGTAGGACAATTCACAGATACGCAGTATTTT

D gene: NA
clone size: NA
V gene: TRBV6-5
J gene: TRBJ1-2
CDR3 protein: CASRPGGANYGYTF
CDR3 DNA: TGTGCCAGCCGTCCCGGGGGGGCTAACTATGGCTACACCTTC

D gene: NA
clone size: NA
V gene: TRBV9
J gene: TRBJ2-3
CDR3 protein: CASSLEGPDTQYF
CDR3 DNA: TGTGCCAGCAGCTTAGAAGGCCCAGATACGCAGTATTTT

D gene: NA
clone size: NA
V gene: TRBV5-1
J gene: TRBJ1-2
CDR3 protein: CASSLVDGISNYGYTF
CDR3 DNA: TGCGCCAGCAGCTTAGTAGACGGTATCTCTAACTATGGCTACACCTTC

D gene: NA
clone size: NA
V gene: TRBV7-2
J gene: TRBJ1-1
CDR3 protein: CASKTDRNTEAFF
CDR3 DNA: TGTGCCAGCAAGACGGACAGGAACACTGAAGCTTTCTTT

D gene: NA
clone size: once
V gene: TRBV11-2
J gene: TRBJ2-2
CDR3 protein: CASSLEGFGTGELFF
CDR3 DNA: TGTGCCAGCAGCTTAGAAGGGTTTGGCACCGGGGAGCTGTTTTTT

D gene: TRBD1
clone size: NA
V gene: TRBV7-2
J gene: TRBJ1-6
CDR3 protein: CASRTGTDNSPLHF
CDR3 DNA: TGTGCCAGCAGAACCGGGACAGACAATTCACCCCTCCACTTT

D gene: TRBD1
clone size: few
V gene: TRBV19
J gene: TRBJ2-3
CDR3 protein: CASSIGTGSTDTQYF
CDR3 DNA: TGTGCCAGTAGTATTGGGACAGGGAGCACAGATACGCAGTATTTT

D gene: TRBD1
clone size: once
V gene: TRBV19
J gene: TRBJ1-1
CDR3 protein: CASIPRDRGANTEAFF
CDR3 DNA: TGTGCCAGTATACCCCGGGACAGGGGAGCGAACACTGAAGCTTTCTTT

D gene: NA
clone size: NA
V gene: TRBV7-2
J gene: TRBJ2-1
CDR3 protein: CASSWVTNEQFF
CDR3 DNA: TGTGCCAGCAGCTGGGTTACCAATGAGCAGTTCTTC

D gene: NA
clone size: NA
V gene: TRBV10-3
J gene: TRBJ1-2
CDR3 protein: CAITRQEPYRTMGYTF
CDR3 DNA: TGTGCCATCACCAGACAGGAGCCATATCGTACTATGGGCTACACCTTC

D gene: TRBD2
clone size: NA
V gene: TRBV4-1
J gene: TRBJ2-5
CDR3 protein: CASSQWRGETQYF
CDR3 DNA: TGCGCCAGCAGCCAATGGCGGGGGGAGACCCAGTACTTC

D gene: NA
clone size: NA
V gene: TRBV7-3
J gene: TRBJ2-2
CDR3 protein: CASSLQSDTGELFF
CDR3 DNA: TGTGCCAGCAGCTTACAGTCGGACACCGGGGAGCTGTTTTTT

D gene: TRBD1
clone size: NA
V gene: TRBV29-1
J gene: TRBJ1-1
CDR3 protein: CSVEEVAGGTEAFF
CDR3 DNA: TGCAGCGTTGAAGAAGTTGCAGGGGGCACTGAAGCTTTCTTT